One and the same sample provided the 19 T cell receptor beta chains below, sequenced in a study of blood T cell repertoires in COVID-19. The protocol was immunoSEQ multiplex PCR, while the TCRdb copy is restricted to in-frame clones and leaves out a portion. The table lists around 320,000 clones, around 89% of them singletons. Sample: PBMCs or T cells enriched from blood (not recorded which). The receptors stem from a woman aged 18 to 35 with acute COVID-19.

This sequence joins TRBV27 and TRBJ2-1; possibly TRBD1 for D (6 bases). Germline CDR1 is MNHEY and CDR2 is SMNVEV (reference sequence). The CDR3 has 15 residues. Trimming stripped 1 base from V and 12 bases from J, with 19 bases between. The CDR3 coding sequence is TGTGCCAGCAGTTTATACGGGACAACCTTCGGGGTGCAGTTCTTC. It specifies CASSLYGTTFGVQFF.

V gene TRBV27 combines with J gene TRBJ1-5; 11 nucleotides align to TRBD1. The CDR3 consists of 14 residues. Germline assignment: CDR1 MNHEY and CDR2 SMNVEV (reference sequence). Trimming cost V 5 bases and J 7 bases; bases outside gene matches: 4. The DNA for the CDR3 is TGTGCCAGCAGTGGGACAGGGGGAGGGCAGCCCCAGCATTTT. This gives the protein CASSGTGGGQPQHF.

J is TRBJ2-7 and V is TRBV7-3; D call uncertain. The ends were cut back, 1 base at V and 6 bases at J, with 10 bases in the middle. The CDR3 is 13 amino acids. From germline, CDR1 is SGHTA and CDR2 FQGTGA. CDR3 DNA sequence: TGTGCCAGCAGCTTAAGCAGACCAGGCGAGCAGTACTTC. This translates into CASSLSRPGEQYF.

The chain has TRBV7-3 and TRBJ2-7; 8 positions agree with TRBD2. Germline V CDR1 and CDR2: SGHTA, FQGTGA. This CDR3 region has 13 residues. Germline trimming cut 2 bases from V and 6 bases from J; bases unmatched to any gene: 3. CDR3 DNA sequence: TGTGCCAGCAGCTTAGGACTAGCATCCGAGCAGTACTTC. This gives the protein CASSLGLASEQYF.

The chain's CDR3 is CASSESLGGTEAFF. The CDR3 DNA reads TGCGCCAGCAGTGAGTCGCTGGGAGGAACTGAAGCTTTCTTT. The V and J genes are TRBV10-1 and TRBJ1-1; D call uncertain. The ends were cut back, 0 bases at V and 5 bases at J, with 10 bases in the middle. CDR1 is WNHNN, CDR2 SYGVQD, per germline (reference sequence). The length of the CDR3 is 14 residues.

This clone was detected once. This sequence joins TRBV5-1 and TRBJ2-7; D is perhaps TRBD1 (6 bases). The CDR3 contains 15 residues. Germline V gene lookup returns CDR1 SGHRS and CDR2 YFSETQ. V lost 0 bases, J lost 2 bases, and 12 bases lay in between. DNA for the CDR3: TGCGCCAGCAGCTTGGTTACAGGGAGCGCCTACGAGCAGTACTTC. Its translation is CASSLVTGSAYEQYF.

The chain has TRBV29-1 and TRBJ1-2, with TRBD1 matching 8 bases. There are 13 residues in the CDR3. The junction had 7 bases not matched to a gene; V was cut back by 6 bases and J by 4 bases. The germline CDR1 and CDR2 sequences are SQVTM and ANQGSEA. CDR3 DNA sequence: TGCAGCGTAGCCGGACAGGGCTCCTATGGCTACACCTTC. Its protein product is CSVAGQGSYGYTF.

The chain is built from TRBV24-1 and TRBJ1-5; D is uncertain. Germline loops: CDR1 KGHDR, CDR2 SFDVKD. V was pared by 0 bases and J by 4 bases, with 3 bases between. The length of the CDR3 is 13 residues. The CDR3 bases are TGTGCCACCAGTGATTTGCCGAATCAGCCCCAGCATTTT. This gives the protein CATSDLPNQPQHF.

The rearrangement uses TRBV19 and TRBJ2-1, with D possibly matching TRBD2 (6 bases). In germline, CDR1 is LNHDA, CDR2 SQIVND (reference sequence). This CDR3 has 14 amino acids. The V end lost 8 bases, the J end lost 0 bases, and 11 bases lay between the germline ends. In DNA form, the CDR3 reads TGTGCCAGTGAACGCGGGACCTCCTACAATGAGCAGTTCTTC. Its protein product is CASERGTSYNEQFF.

At least ten counts were recorded for this clone. The chain has TRBV6-4 and TRBJ2-6; perhaps TRBD1 as D (6 bases). This CDR3 spans 16 amino acids. The germline CDR1 and CDR2 sequences are MRHNA and SNTAGT. The V and J ends lost 0 bases and 0 bases respectively, with 6 bases between them. The DNA of the CDR3 is TGTGCCAGCAGTGACTCAGGGGGCTCTGGGGCCAACGTCCTGACTTTC. Amino acid sequence: CASSDSGGSGANVLTF.

In DNA, the CDR3 is TGTGCCAGCAGCGAAAGTGACCGACTAGGGACCAAAGGGGCCGGGGAGCTGTTTTTT. Translating gives CASSESDRLGTKGAGELFF. The chain combines TRBV7-9 with TRBJ2-2; D may be TRBD2 (6 bases). The CDR3 loop spans 19 amino acids. Germline loops: CDR1 SEHNR, CDR2 FQNEAQ (reference sequence). Trimming removed 5 bases from V and 6 bases from J, with 28 bases in between.

The rearrangement uses TRBV7-6 and TRBJ2-7, with 8 bases fitting TRBD1. In germline, CDR1 is SGHVS, CDR2 FNYEAQ. There are 14 residues in the CDR3. The ends lost 4 bases at V and 4 bases at J; junction bases unmatched: 6. In DNA form, the CDR3 reads TGTGCCAGCAGCTCCCGGACAGGGAGGTACGAGCAGTACTTC. It encodes CASSSRTGRYEQYF. Variable domain in full (rest from reference TRBV7-6 and TRBJ2-7): GAGVSQSPRYKVTKRGQDVALRCDPISGHVSLYWYRQALGQGPEFLTYFNYEAQQDKSGLPNDRFSAERPEGSISTLTIQRTEQRDSAMYRCASSSRTGRYEQYFGPGTRLTVT.

This CDR3 is CASSLAGGPKNIQYF. In DNA form, the CDR3 reads TGTGCCAGCAGCCTAGCGGGAGGGCCGAAAAACATTCAGTACTTC. The J gene is TRBJ2-4, the V gene TRBV28, with TRBD2 identical over 12 bases. J gave up 4 bases and V 6 bases, and 4 bases lay outside the gene matches. The CDR3 spans 15 residues. In germline, CDR1 is MDHEN, CDR2 SYDVKM.

The chain uses TRBV11-2 and TRBJ1-4; 7 bases line up with TRBD1. Germline V lookup: CDR1 SGHAT, CDR2 FQNNGV. The length of the CDR3 is 15 residues. V was pared by 5 bases and J by 4 bases, with 7 bases of the junction left unmatched. In DNA, the CDR3 is TGTGCCAGCAGCCCACGACAGGGAGGTAATGAAAAACTGTTTTTT. This sequence encodes CASSPRQGGNEKLFF.

The V call is TRBV27, the J call TRBJ1-2, with D hard to call. V was shortened by 7 bases and J by 3 bases, with 12 bases between the two germline ends. Germline V lookup: CDR1 MNHEY, CDR2 SMNVEV (reference sequence). The CDR3 covers 13 residues. CDR3 loop: CASMGRRDYGYTF. The CDR3 nucleotides are TGTGCCAGCATGGGAAGGAGGGACTATGGCTACACCTTC.

The chain employs TRBV3-1 (or the pseudogene TRBV3-2) and TRBJ2-5; a weak D match, TRBD1 (6 bases). V was shortened by 2 bases and J by 4 bases, with 14 bases between the two germline ends. The CDR3 consists of 15 residues. The germline V gene has CDR1 LGHDT and CDR2 YNNKEL (reference sequence). The CDR3 DNA follows: TGTGCCAGCAGCCAATACAGGGCCGCAGGAGAGACCCAGTACTTC. Translated, it gives CASSQYRAAGETQYF.

J is TRBJ1-1 and V is TRBV13, with D unresolved. Trimming pared 8 bases from V and 1 base from J, leaving 8 bases between. The germline V gene encodes CDR1 PRHDT and CDR2 FYEKMQ (reference sequence). This CDR3 has 12 residues. The CDR3 loop reads CASQRGNTEAFF. CDR3 sequence (DNA): TGTGCCAGCCAACGGGGGAACACTGAAGCTTTCTTT.

This chain links TRBV7-2 with TRBJ2-1, with TRBD1 matching 7 bases. Germline V gene sequence: CDR1 SGHTA, CDR2 FQGNSA. The CDR3 is 16 residues long. Trimming cost V 3 bases and J 10 bases; bases outside gene matches: 15. The CDR3 region is CASSFGSRATGHEQFF. DNA of the CDR3: TGTGCCAGCAGCTTCGGGTCTCGGGCGACAGGGCACGAGCAGTTCTTC.

This chain connects TRBV19 to TRBJ2-3; 11 bases map to TRBD2. Trimming removed 4 bases from V and 5 bases from J; junction bases left unmatched: 11. CDR1 LNHDA and CDR2 SQIVND come from the germline V gene (reference sequence). The CDR3 contains 17 residues. This CDR3 is CASSRSRIAGGIDTQYF. DNA of the CDR3: TGTGCCAGTAGTAGAAGCCGAATAGCGGGAGGGATAGATACGCAGTATTTT.